These 7 T cell receptor beta chains share one sample of origin, sequenced in a study of T cells in Graves' hyperthyroidism and ophthalmopathy. Amplified TCR beta CDR3 regions derived from RNA transcripts. Carried out on the TCR CDR3, a first-round RT-PCR used the HTBI primer set. Each CDR3 protein gets one entry after TCRdb re-called the multiplex PCR reads with MiXCR. Seen here are about 400,000 distinct CDR3 sequences, about an eighth observed once, and the top ten hold 5.3%. Material for sequencing was blood. All receptors derive from a woman between 18 and 29 years old with Graves' hyperthyroidism.

This clonotype was observed many times. In DNA, the CDR3 is TGTGCCAGCAGTGACAAAAGGACTAGCTACTCCTACGAGCAGTACTTC. Its translation is CASSDKRTSYSYEQYF. The chain carries TRBV6-1 and TRBJ2-7, with 8 bases matching TRBD2. The CDR3 is 16 amino acids. CDR1 and CDR2 from the germline V gene are MNHNS and SASEGT. J gave up 0 bases and V 3 bases, and 7 bases lay outside the gene matches.

This clonotype was detected only a few times. The chain links TRBV7-3 to TRBJ1-2, with D possibly matching TRBD1 (6 bases). Between the trimmed V and J ends, which lost 2 bases and 1 base, there was a span of 11 bases. Germline CDR1 is SGHTA and CDR2 is FQGTGA. The length of the CDR3 is 15 residues. As DNA, the CDR3 is TGTGCCAGCAGCTTATCAGGGGACCATAACTATGGCTACACCTTC. The encoded protein is CASSLSGDHNYGYTF. The variable domain in full, with the rest retrieved from reference TRBV7-3 and TRBJ1-2, is GAGVSQTPSNKVTEKGKYVELRCDPISGHTALYWYRQSLGQGPEFLIYFQGTGAADDSGLPNDRFFAVRPEGSVSTLKIQRTERGDSAVYLCASSLSGDHNYGYTFGSGTRLTVV.

Concerning this clonotype itself: An end of the junction differs from the germline gene, which may be a read error. This chain uses TRBV6-2 or TRBV6-3 with TRBJ1-2; D gene unclear. Germline V gene sequence: CDR1 MNHEY, CDR2 SVGEGT. The CDR3 has 12 amino acids. The chain's CDR3 is CASRAGNYGCTF. As DNA, the CDR3 is TGTGCCAGCAGAGCGGGGAACTATGGCTGCACCTTC.

The J gene is TRBJ1-6, the V gene TRBV20-1; D is undetermined. CDR3 length equals 15 residues. CDR1 DFQATT and CDR2 SNEGSKA come from the germline V gene (reference sequence). The V and J ends lost 2 bases and 5 bases respectively, with 13 bases between them. The CDR3 is CSARYSGRDNSPLHF. CDR3 DNA sequence: TGCAGTGCTAGATATAGTGGAAGGGATAATTCACCCCTCCACTTT.

This clonotype was recorded at least ten times. The chain uses TRBV2 and TRBJ2-7; no clear D gene. With 6 bases removed from V and 0 bases from J, the gap between germline ends came to 15 bases. Germline V gene data show CDR1 as SNHLY and CDR2 as FYNNEI. This CDR3 has 15 residues. The CDR3 reads CASSTSLRASYEQYF. CDR3 coding DNA: TGTGCCAGCAGCACGTCGCTCCGGGCCTCCTACGAGCAGTACTTC.

The genes are TRBV6-1 and TRBJ2-1, with 7 bases that match TRBD2. In germline, CDR1 is MNHNS, CDR2 SASEGT. The CDR3 is 15 residues long. V trimming: 4 bases; J trimming: 4 bases; junction bases outside the gene matches: 7. The CDR3 loop is CASSGLSSGYNEQFF. The CDR3, as DNA: TGTGCCAGCAGTGGCCTCTCTAGCGGTTACAATGAGCAGTTCTTC.

This chain connects TRBV25-1 to TRBJ2-2, with a tentative D call TRBD2 (5 bases). CDR1 is MGHDK and CDR2 is SYGVNS in the germline V gene. Trimming took off 3 bases at V and 5 bases at J, with 13 bases between the two ends. The CDR3 is 15 residues long. The CDR3 DNA is TGTGCCAGCAGTGATGGACTCCTAAGAACCGGGGAGCTGTTTTTT. It specifies CASSDGLLRTGELFF.